This TCR beta chain was found in a study of lymphopenia after photon versus proton radiotherapy. The length of the CDR3 is 16 residues. The germline V gene has CDR1 SGHKS and CDR2 YYEKEE (reference sequence). Losses at the gene ends were 4 bases for V and 1 base for J; bases not matched to a gene: 10. TCRdb's table, derived via immunoSEQ multiplex PCR, lists solely in-frame clones and lacks some. This table has approximately 170,000 clones, roughly nine tenths appearing once. Whole-study findings and limits: Only patients who died were analyzed for survival; proton advantage is unproven. Larger post-nadir TCR diversity loss correlated inversely with survival in deceased patients.

Comment on this clone: Its specificity is not known.

This chain uses TRBV5-5 with TRBJ1-1, with 7 bases that match TRBD1. The receptor was isolated from a man aged 50 or older with gastric cancer. The starting material was peripheral blood, obtained from a patient treated with photon-based radiotherapy. CDR3 region: CASSPYDRAPNTEAFF. DNA of the CDR3: TGTGCCAGCAGCCCCTACGACAGGGCCCCGAACACTGAAGCTTTCTTT.